This TCR beta chain came from a study of blood T cell repertoires in COVID-19. At the level of the study: Both acute and convalescent COVID-19 samples were obtained from the United States, Italy and Spain. From T cells, B-cell-depleted T cells, or PBMCs came the material, which was cDNA or gDNA.

Authors' data handling: Quantification of nucleated cells was approximated via reference gene primer amplification. Profiled with immunoSEQ multiplex PCR; TCRdb holds only in-frame clones, not every one. The V and J calls and clone size are taken from that table; D and trimming were inferred from the DNA. Altogether some 140,000 clones are present, roughly 80% being singletons, with the ten largest covering about 31%. The clonotype was recovered from a woman in her sixties or seventies with acute or convalescent COVID-19. The sequenced sample was peripheral blood.

The CDR3 DNA sequence: TGCGCCAGCAGCTTGGATGTACTAGCGGGGAACAATGAGCAGTTCTTC. Its protein is CASSLDVLAGNNEQFF. The V call is TRBV5-1, the J call TRBJ2-1; 10 positions match TRBD2. Germline V lookup: CDR1 SGHRS, CDR2 YFSETQ. This CDR3 region has 16 residues. Losses at the gene ends were 0 bases for V and 5 bases for J; bases not matched to a gene: 5.